This T cell receptor beta chain originates from a study of blood T cell repertoires in COVID-19. The CDR3 has 17 residues. V lost 0 bases and J 7 bases, leaving 18 bases between the germline ends. The germline V gene encodes CDR1 MGHRA and CDR2 YSYEKL. Libraries were prepared by immunoSEQ multiplex PCR; TCRdb keeps only in-frame clonotypes and omits some of them. The sample lists around 250,000 clones; about 83% were seen once. Source material: peripheral blood. V usage is TRBV4-1 and J usage is TRBJ2-2, with a weak D call TRBD2 (6 bases). The sequence derives from a woman between 40 and 55 years old who had recovered from COVID-19. The CDR3 sequence is CASSQEWRAIEGGELFF. CDR3 nucleotides: TGCGCCAGCAGCCAAGAGTGGAGGGCTATTGAGGGCGGGGAGCTGTTTTTT.